The present T cell receptor beta chain was sequenced within a study of blood T cells in healthy people across ages. A second PCR of about 6 to 12 cycles used a sample-barcoded 5' primer and a J-beta primer mix. TCRdb independently ran MiXCR on the 5' RACE reads; one entry per CDR3 protein. This table holds fewer than 900,000 distinct CDR3 sequences, about 52% found once. This CDR3 region has 15 residues. V lost 7 bases to trimming and J lost 0 bases; unmatched junction nucleotides: 5. Looked up from germline, CDR1 is MDHEN and CDR2 is SYDVKM. Sequencing used blood. This receptor was taken from a woman aged 55-75 years in good health. The rearrangement joins TRBV28 to TRBJ2-7, with 11 bases lining up with TRBD2. CDR3 protein: CASNSGTSGSYEQYF. DNA of the CDR3: TGTGCCAGCAATTCCGGGACTAGCGGCTCCTACGAGCAGTACTTC.